A selection of T cell receptor beta chains follows, all from one sample in a study of shared clonotypes between healthy human individuals. TCRdb's table, derived via immunoSEQ multiplex PCR, lists solely in-frame clones and lacks some. In the table there are over 400,000 clones, about 85% of which are singletons. The specimen sequenced was PBMCs. Every receptor here comes from a woman aged 40-49 years in good health. Some clones in this sample may be carry-over from other donors' samples. Both conserved end residues are part of each CDR3. The D gene is left open where the match is weak. Not all rows give a size; the values are once, few, many and, for expanded clones, a class.

d_call	v_call	j_call	clone_size	cdr3_aa	cdr3_nt
.	TRBV14	TRBJ2-6	.	CASSHGSGANVLTF	TGTGCCAGCAGCCACGGGTCTGGGGCCAACGTCCTGACTTTC
TRBD2	TRBV10-2	TRBJ2-1	many	CASGDGGGYNEQFF	TGCGCCAGCGGGGACGGGGGGGGCTACAATGAGCAGTTCTTC
TRBD2	TRBV5-1	TRBJ2-3	.	CASSSASGGSSTDTQYF	TGCGCCAGCAGCTCGGCATCGGGAGGGTCTAGCACAGATACGCAGTATTTT
.	TRBV28	TRBJ1-2	.	CASSLEALAGGGYTF	TGTGCCAGCAGTCTAGAGGCGCTGGCTGGTGGTGGCTACACCTTC
.	TRBV28	TRBJ2-1	.	CASSLSAGWSEQFF	TGTGCCAGCAGTTTATCGGCGGGTTGGAGTGAGCAGTTCTTC
.	TRBV10-3	TRBJ1-2	.	CAISARGTDYGYTF	TGTGCCATCAGTGCAAGGGGTACTGACTATGGCTACACCTTC
TRBD1	TRBV18	TRBJ2-1	.	CASSLNHGQGDEQFF	TGTGCCAGCTCACTCAACCACGGACAGGGGGATGAGCAGTTCTTC
.	TRBV18	TRBJ2-2	once	CASSPKLVAAGELFF	TGTGCCAGCTCACCAAAATTAGTAGCTGCCGGGGAGCTGTTTTTT
.	TRBV7-2	TRBJ1-2	.	CASSLALREINGYTF	TGTGCCAGCAGCTTAGCGCTCCGGGAAATCAATGGCTACACCTTC
.	TRBV30	TRBJ2-1	many	CACTRASYNEQFF	TGTGCCTGTACAAGGGCTAGTTACAATGAGCAGTTCTTC
TRBD1	TRBV18	TRBJ2-7	.	CASSPGTGNEQYF	TGTGCCAGCTCACCGGGGACAGGGAACGAGCAGTACTTC
.	TRBV7-9	TRBJ2-5	.	CASLVGAETQYF	TGTGCCAGCCTCGTCGGTGCGGAGACCCAGTACTTC
TRBD2	TRBV18	TRBJ2-2	.	CASSPWTSGIVGELFF	TGTGCCAGCTCACCGTGGACTAGCGGGATCGTCGGGGAGCTGTTTTTT
.	TRBV5-4	TRBJ2-7	.	CASSYGSGGYEQYF	TGTGCCAGCAGCTACGGGTCCGGGGGCTACGAGCAGTACTTC
.	TRBV18	TRBJ2-7	.	CASTPDSHEQYF	TGTGCCAGCACCCCGGACAGCCACGAGCAGTACTTC
.	TRBV30	TRBJ2-7	.	CAWRRTGAGAYEQYF	TGTGCCTGGAGGCGCACGGGCGCTGGGGCCTACGAGCAGTACTTC
TRBD1	TRBV2	TRBJ2-2	once	CASSVGPDRGWTGELFF	TGTGCCAGCAGCGTCGGGCCGGACAGGGGGTGGACCGGGGAGCTGTTTTTT
.	TRBV19	TRBJ1-2	.	CASTGAPYYGYTF	TGTGCCAGTACCGGGGCGCCCTACTATGGCTACACCTTC
.	TRBV7-3	TRBJ1-1	.	CASSLGFMNTEAFF	TGTGCCAGCAGCTTAGGATTCATGAACACTGAAGCTTTCTTT
TRBD2	TRBV29-1	TRBJ2-1	.	CSVVVPWGGDEQFF	TGCAGCGTTGTCGTGCCTTGGGGGGGGGATGAGCAGTTCTTC
.	TRBV2	TRBJ2-7	once	CASSGLYEQYF	TGTGCCAGCAGCGGACTCTACGAGCAGTACTTC
TRBD1	TRBV18	TRBJ1-1	.	CASSPGQGAEAFF	TGTGCCAGCTCACCGGGACAGGGTGCTGAAGCTTTCTTT
TRBD2	TRBV25-1	TRBJ2-1	once	CASGGGSVVNDYEQFF	TGTGCCAGCGGGGGGGGATCGGTGGTCAACGATTATGAGCAGTTCTTC
TRBD2	TRBV5-4	TRBJ2-7	.	CASSILAAPYEQYF	TGTGCCAGCAGCATACTAGCGGCCCCCTACGAGCAGTACTTC
TRBD2	TRBV7-9	TRBJ2-1	.	CASSLQGGGEQFF	TGTGCCAGCAGCTTACAAGGCGGGGGGGAGCAGTTCTTC
TRBD1	TRBV6-5	TRBJ1-2	.	CASSTGDYGYTF	TGTGCCAGCAGTACAGGGGATTATGGCTACACCTTC
.	TRBV7-9	TRBJ2-3	.	CAGTNADTQYF	TGTGCCGGCACTAACGCAGATACGCAGTATTTT
.	TRBV5-1	TRBJ2-6	few	CASRPGSLSGANVLTF	TGCGCCAGCAGACCCGGGAGCCTCTCTGGGGCCAACGTCCTGACTTTC
.	TRBV2	TRBJ2-5	.	CASSRNRETQYF	TGTGCCAGCAGTAGGAACCGAGAGACCCAGTACTTC
.	TRBV21-1	TRBJ2-5	.	CASSTHREETQYF	TGTGCCAGCAGCACCCACAGGGAAGAGACCCAGTACTTC
.	TRBV7-3	TRBJ2-1	.	CASSLARDNEQFF	TGTGCCAGCAGCTTAGCGCGGGACAATGAGCAGTTCTTC
.	TRBV5-4	TRBJ1-2	.	CASSLATHNYGYTF	TGTGCCAGCAGCTTGGCCACTCATAACTATGGCTACACCTTC
.	TRBV5-1	TRBJ1-5	.	CASSLAPNQPQHF	TGCGCCAGCAGCTTGGCGCCGAATCAGCCCCAGCATTTT
TRBD1	TRBV6-5	TRBJ1-2	.	CASGDRGPYGYTF	TGTGCCAGCGGAGACAGGGGACCCTATGGCTACACCTTC
.	TRBV27	TRBJ2-7	.	CASRAAGSVDYEQYF	TGTGCCAGCAGGGCGGCGGGTAGCGTTGATTACGAGCAGTACTTC
.	TRBV7-8	TRBJ1-2	once	CASSPREGYGYTF	TGTGCCAGCAGCCCCAGGGAAGGCTATGGCTACACCTTC
.	TRBV11-2	TRBJ2-1	.	CASRQGKGKGSYNEQFF	TGTGCCAGCAGACAGGGAAAGGGGAAAGGATCCTACAATGAGCAGTTCTTC
TRBD1	TRBV27	TRBJ2-2	.	CASSSSGTANTGELFF	TGTGCCAGCAGTTCATCTGGGACAGCGAACACCGGGGAGCTGTTTTTT
.	TRBV21-1	TRBJ2-1	.	CARRDASYNEQFF	TGTGCCAGGAGGGACGCTTCCTACAATGAGCAGTTCTTC
.	TRBV7-9	TRBJ2-2	.	CASSLDVGTGELFF	TGTGCCAGCAGCTTAGACGTTGGCACCGGGGAGCTGTTTTTT
.	TRBV28	TRBJ2-7	.	CASSFGFLSGGAIRSYEQYF	TGTGCCAGCAGTTTTGGCTTTCTTAGTGGGGGCGCGATTAGGTCCTACGAGCAGTACTTC
.	TRBV4-1	TRBJ1-3	.	CASSQGFRESGNTIYF	TGCGCCAGCAGCCAAGGGTTTAGGGAAAGTGGAAACACCATATATTTT
.	TRBV6-1	TRBJ1-1	.	CASSERGGGGTEAFF	TGTGCCAGCAGTGAACGGGGGGGCGGGGGGACTGAAGCTTTCTTT
.	TRBV6-6	TRBJ2-7	.	CASSLAGIEQYF	TGTGCCAGCAGTTTAGCTGGGATCGAGCAGTACTTC
.	TRBV2	TRBJ1-3	.	CASSGGYSGNTIYF	TGTGCCAGCAGTGGAGGGTACTCTGGAAACACCATATATTTT
.	TRBV5-3	TRBJ2-7	.	CARSPQGYNSYEQYF	TGTGCCAGAAGCCCACAGGGATACAACTCCTACGAGCAGTACTTC
.	TRBV15	TRBJ2-3	.	CATSRGLSPSVDTQYF	TGTGCCACCAGCCGGGGACTTTCCCCCTCTGTGGATACGCAGTATTTT
TRBD1	TRBV30	TRBJ2-3	.	CAWSIGQGPADTQYF	TGTGCCTGGAGTATAGGACAGGGGCCCGCAGATACGCAGTATTTT
TRBD2	TRBV5-1	TRBJ2-3	.	CASSLGFLAGTDTQYF	TGCGCCAGCAGCTTGGGATTTCTAGCGGGGACCGATACGCAGTATTTT
.	TRBV28	TRBJ1-5	.	CASSFRGLNQPQHF	TGTGCCAGCAGCTTCCGGGGCCTCAATCAGCCCCAGCATTTT
.	TRBV19	TRBJ1-1	.	CASSLLAYSVTEAFF	TGTGCCAGTAGTCTATTGGCCTACAGTGTCACTGAAGCTTTCTTT
.	TRBV5-4	TRBJ2-2	.	CASSGKTGELFF	TGTGCCAGCAGCGGCAAGACCGGGGAGCTGTTTTTT
TRBD2	TRBV9	TRBJ2-7	.	CASSGGLREGLYEQYF	TGTGCCAGCAGCGGTGGCCTTCGGGAGGGCCTGTACGAGCAGTACTTC
.	TRBV18	TRBJ2-3	many	CASSPPASGTDTQYF	TGTGCCAGCTCACCACCGGCTAGCGGCACAGATACGCAGTATTTT